This T cell receptor (beta chain) derives from a study of blood T cell repertoires in COVID-19. Assay: immunoSEQ multiplex PCR; the TCRdb copy retains only in-frame clones and omits some. Among fewer than 300,000 clones listed, 80% to 85% were seen once. The length of the CDR3 is 17 residues. CDR1 LGHNA and CDR2 YNFKEQ come from the germline V gene. Trimming stripped 2 bases from V and 4 bases from J, with 19 bases between. This clonotype originated in a man in his forties who had been exposed to COVID-19. The chain links TRBV4-2 to TRBJ2-3; D possibly corresponds to TRBD2 (7 bases). The specimen sequenced was PBMCs or T cells enriched from blood (not recorded which). The CDR3 DNA reads TGTGCCAGCAGCCAAACCCCCTCGGGGGGCGGGCCAGATACGCAGTATTTT. Translated, it gives CASSQTPSGGGPDTQYF.